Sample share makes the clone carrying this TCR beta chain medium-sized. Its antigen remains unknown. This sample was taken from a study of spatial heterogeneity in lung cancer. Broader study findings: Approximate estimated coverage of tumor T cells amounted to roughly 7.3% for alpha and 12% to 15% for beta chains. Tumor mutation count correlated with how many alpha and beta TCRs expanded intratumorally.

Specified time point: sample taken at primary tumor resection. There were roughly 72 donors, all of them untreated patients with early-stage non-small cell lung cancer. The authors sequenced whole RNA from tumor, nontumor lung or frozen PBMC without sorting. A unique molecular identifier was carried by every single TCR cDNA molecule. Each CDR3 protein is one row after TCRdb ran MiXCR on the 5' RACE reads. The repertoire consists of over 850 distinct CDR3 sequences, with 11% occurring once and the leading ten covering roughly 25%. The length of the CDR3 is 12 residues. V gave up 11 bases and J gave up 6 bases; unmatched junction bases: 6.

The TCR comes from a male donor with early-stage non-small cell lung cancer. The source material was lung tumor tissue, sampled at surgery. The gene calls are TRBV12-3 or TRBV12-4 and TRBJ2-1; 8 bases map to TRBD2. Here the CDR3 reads CAGQRGSNEQFF. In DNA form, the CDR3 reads TGTGCCGGCCAGCGGGGGAGCAATGAGCAGTTCTTC.